Sequencing of this TCR beta chain was carried out in a study of beta chain features in type 1 diabetes. Study-level findings and limits: TCRB repertoires of naive, central memory and Treg cells appeared more similar among patients than among healthy donors.

Trimming at V came to 4 bases and at J to 0 bases, leaving 8 bases not matched to a gene. The CDR3 consists of 19 residues. Germline assignment: CDR1 SGHNT and CDR2 YYREEE (reference sequence). With respect to this clone: Antigen: not known.

The authors reverse transcribed all of the isolated RNA, so sequencing captured expressed TCRB transcripts. The read count averaged around 3.5 million across naive, central memory and regulatory T cell samples. Repertoires were generated with immunoSEQ multiplex PCR, while TCRdb's copy carries only in-frame clones and drops some. Of around 180,000 clones in the sample, about 12% were seen once. This receptor was identified in a woman younger than 35 in good health. Input material: central memory CD4+ T cells from blood. The rearrangement uses TRBV5-4 and TRBJ2-6; 12 bases are a match to TRBD2. This CDR3 is CASSQVRLAGDSGANVLTF. The CDR3 coding sequence is TGTGCCAGCAGCCAGGTTAGACTAGCGGGAGACTCTGGGGCCAACGTCCTGACTTTC.